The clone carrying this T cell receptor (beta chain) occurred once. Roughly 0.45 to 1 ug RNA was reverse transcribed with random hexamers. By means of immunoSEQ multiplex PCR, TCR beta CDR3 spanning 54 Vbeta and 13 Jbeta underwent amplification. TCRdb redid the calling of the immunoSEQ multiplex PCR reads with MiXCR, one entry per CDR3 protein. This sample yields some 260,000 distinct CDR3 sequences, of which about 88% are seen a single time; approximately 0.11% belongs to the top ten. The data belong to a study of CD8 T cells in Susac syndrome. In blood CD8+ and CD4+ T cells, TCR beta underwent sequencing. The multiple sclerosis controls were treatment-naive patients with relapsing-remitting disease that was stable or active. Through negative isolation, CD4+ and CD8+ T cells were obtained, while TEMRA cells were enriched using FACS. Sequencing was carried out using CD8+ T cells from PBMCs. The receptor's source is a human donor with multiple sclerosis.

CDR3 DNA sequence: TGTGCCAGCAGCTTGCGGGAGCGAGGCGAGCAGTACTTC. It yields the protein CASSLRERGEQYF. This chain links TRBV7-9 with TRBJ2-7; 7 nucleotides match TRBD2. Germline lookup yields CDR1 SEHNR and CDR2 FQNEAQ (reference sequence). The CDR3 loop spans 13 amino acids. V shed 3 bases and J 6 bases; nucleotides not matched to a gene: 5. Based on the CDR3 plus reference TRBV7-9 and TRBJ2-7, the full variable domain is DTGVSQNPRHKITKRGQNVTFRCDPISEHNRLYWYRQTLGQGPEFLTYFQNEAQLEKSRLLSDRFSAERPKGSFSTLEIQRTEQGDSAMYLCASSLRERGEQYFGPGTRLTVT.